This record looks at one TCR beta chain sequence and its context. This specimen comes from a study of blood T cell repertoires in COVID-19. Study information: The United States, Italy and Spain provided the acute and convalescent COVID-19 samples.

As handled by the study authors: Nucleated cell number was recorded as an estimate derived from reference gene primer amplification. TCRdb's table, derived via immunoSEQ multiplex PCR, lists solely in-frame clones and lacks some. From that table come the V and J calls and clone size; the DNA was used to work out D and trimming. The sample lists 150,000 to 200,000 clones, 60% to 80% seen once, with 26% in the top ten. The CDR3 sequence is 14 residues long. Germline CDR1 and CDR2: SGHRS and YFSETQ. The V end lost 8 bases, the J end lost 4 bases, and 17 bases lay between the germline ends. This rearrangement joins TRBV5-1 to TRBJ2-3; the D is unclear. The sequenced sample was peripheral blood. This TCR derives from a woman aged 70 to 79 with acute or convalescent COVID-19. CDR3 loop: CASTTYGDADTQYF. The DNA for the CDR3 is TGCGCCAGTACAACGTACGGAGACGCAGATACGCAGTATTTT.